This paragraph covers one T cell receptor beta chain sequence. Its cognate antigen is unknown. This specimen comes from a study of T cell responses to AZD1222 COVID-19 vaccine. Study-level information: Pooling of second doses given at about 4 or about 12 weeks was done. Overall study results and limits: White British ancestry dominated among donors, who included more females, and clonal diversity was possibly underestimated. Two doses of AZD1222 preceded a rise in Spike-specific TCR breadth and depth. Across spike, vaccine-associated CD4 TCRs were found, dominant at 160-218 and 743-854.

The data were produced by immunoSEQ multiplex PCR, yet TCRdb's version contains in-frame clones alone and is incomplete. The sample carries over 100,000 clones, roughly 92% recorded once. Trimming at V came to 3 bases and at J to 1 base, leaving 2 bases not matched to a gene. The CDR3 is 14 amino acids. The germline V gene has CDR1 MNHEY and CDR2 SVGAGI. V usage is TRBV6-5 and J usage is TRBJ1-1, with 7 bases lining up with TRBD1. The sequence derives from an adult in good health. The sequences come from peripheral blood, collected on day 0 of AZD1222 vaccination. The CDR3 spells CASSYGQANTEAFF. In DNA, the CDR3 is TGTGCCAGCAGTTATGGACAGGCGAACACTGAAGCTTTCTTT.